The rows below give T cell receptor beta chains drawn from one sample of a study of Ad26.COV2.S vaccination and SARS-CoV-2 variants. The protocol was immunoSEQ multiplex PCR, while the TCRdb copy is restricted to in-frame clones and leaves out a portion. In the table there are hundreds of thousands of clones, about 91% of which are singletons. Sequences were derived from peripheral blood, sampled after recovery from COVID-19. Source of these receptors: a human donor who had recovered from COVID-19. CDR3s include the opening cysteine and the closing phenylalanine or tryptophan. A D gene is named only where the DNA matches it firmly. For some rows the clone size is stated as once, few or many, or as a class when expanded; others skip it.

NA | TRBJ2-1 | TRBV7-9 | NA | TGTGCCAGCAGCTTAGTGTGGAGTCGGACCTACAATGAGCAGTTCTTC | CASSLVWSRTYNEQFF
NA | TRBJ2-2 | TRBV19 | NA | TGTGCCAGTAGTATAGGTAATGGGCCAGCGAACACCGGGGAGCTGTTTTTT | CASSIGNGPANTGELFF
NA | TRBJ1-3 | TRBV6-5 | NA | TGTGCCAGCACCCGACTTGTTGACACCATATATTTT | CASTRLVDTIYF
TRBD1 | TRBJ1-4 | TRBV10-3 | NA | TGTGCCATCAGTGAAACAGGGGTTGGAGAAAAACTGTTTTTT | CAISETGVGEKLFF
TRBD1 | TRBJ2-5 | TRBV6-1 | NA | TGTGCCAGCAGTGAACTCCCGGGACAGAACCAAGAGACCCAGTACTTC | CASSELPGQNQETQYF
TRBD1 | TRBJ1-1 | TRBV4-1 | NA | TGCGCCAGCAGACGACCGGGACAGAAGAACACTGAAGCTTTCTTT | CASRRPGQKNTEAFF
NA | TRBJ1-1 | TRBV18 | once | TGTGCCAGCTCACCAATAGGAAGGGCCCTAGAAGCTTTCTTT | CASSPIGRALEAFF
NA | TRBJ1-1 | TRBV19 | once | TGTGCCAGTAGTATTAGGGAGACTGAAGCTTTCTTT | CASSIRETEAFF
NA | TRBJ2-3 | TRBV18 | once | TGTGCCAGCTCACCACTAGCCTCAAAAATCACAGATACGCAGTATTTT | CASSPLASKITDTQYF
NA | TRBJ2-2 | TRBV29-1 | NA | TGCAGCGTTGATCTGGGGTACACCGGGGAGCTGTTTTTT | CSVDLGYTGELFF
NA | TRBJ1-4 | TRBV19 | once | TGTGCCAGTAGTATGACTTTGCGCGGGCCTACTAATGAAAAACTGTTTTTT | CASSMTLRGPTNEKLFF
TRBD1 | TRBJ1-5 | TRBV18 | NA | TGTGCCAGCTCACCCAAGACAGGGGTAAATCAGCCCCAGCATTTT | CASSPKTGVNQPQHF
TRBD2 | TRBJ2-1 | TRBV19 | NA | TGTGCCAGTAGATCGACGACTAGCGGGGGCATCAGCTCCTACAATGAGCAGTTCTTC | CASRSTTSGGISSYNEQFF
NA | TRBJ2-1 | TRBV5-1 | NA | TGCGCCAGAACGCCTGAGGGGGTCTACAATGAGCAGTTCTTC | CARTPEGVYNEQFF
NA | TRBJ1-2 | TRBV11-2 | NA | TGTGCCAGCAGCTTATCGGAAGGAACGTATGGCTACACCTTC | CASSLSEGTYGYTF
NA | TRBJ1-2 | TRBV9 | NA | TGTGCCAGCATCCGGCAGGGTACTAACTATGGCTACACCTTC | CASIRQGTNYGYTF
NA | TRBJ1-1 | TRBV9 | NA | TGTGCCAGCAGCGTAAACCCGGGGCGTACTGAAGCTTTCTTT | CASSVNPGRTEAFF
NA | TRBJ1-5 | TRBV5-3 | NA | TGTGCCAGAAGCTTGACCCAGGACAGCCGTCTTTATAGCAATCAGCCCCAGCATTTT | CARSLTQDSRLYSNQPQHF
TRBD1 | TRBJ2-3 | TRBV9 | NA | TGTGCCAGCAGCTTCCAGGGGACAGGAGGGGATACGCAGTATTTT | CASSFQGTGGDTQYF
NA | TRBJ1-1 | TRBV7-8 | NA | TGTGCCAGCAGCCCCGAGGCGGGGATGTCTGAAGCTTTCTTT | CASSPEAGMSEAFF
TRBD2 | TRBJ2-7 | TRBV6-2/TRBV6-3 | few | TGTGCCAGCAGCCGGAGAGGGACTAGCAGGTCCTACGAGCAGTACTTC | CASSRRGTSRSYEQYF
TRBD2 | TRBJ2-5 | TRBV19 | NA | TGTGCCAGTAGCCTTCGGGGGGACCAAGAGACCCAGTACTTC | CASSLRGDQETQYF
NA | TRBJ1-1 | TRBV18 | NA | TGTGCCAGCTCACCCCAGGGTTGGGTGAACACTGAAGCTTTCTTT | CASSPQGWVNTEAFF
NA | TRBJ1-2 | TRBV6-6 | NA | TGTGCCAGCAGGGATCAGGGCCGACATGGCTACACCTTC | CASRDQGRHGYTF
TRBD1 | TRBJ2-1 | TRBV7-9 | once | TGTGCCAGCCCAGGGACAGGGGGAACGAATGAGCAGTTCTTC | CASPGTGGTNEQFF
TRBD2 | TRBJ2-3 | TRBV19 | NA | TGTGCCAGTAGTATCCGCGGGGGGGCTATATATACGCAGTATTTT | CASSIRGGAIYTQYF
TRBD2 | TRBJ2-5 | TRBV5-1 | NA | TGCGCCAGCAGTCCCATGGCTAGCGGGGGGCCCCAAGAGACCCAGTACTTC | CASSPMASGGPQETQYF
NA | TRBJ1-5 | TRBV2 | NA | TGTGCCAGCAGGGAGACAGGAAATAGCAATCAGCCCCAGCATTTT | CASRETGNSNQPQHF
NA | TRBJ1-1 | TRBV5-5 | NA | TGTGCCAGCAGCACGTCCGGGACTGAAGCTTTCTTT | CASSTSGTEAFF
TRBD1 | TRBJ1-5 | TRBV7-2 | NA | TGTGCCAGCAGCTTCCAACAGGGGGGTAGCAATCAGCCCCAGCATTTT | CASSFQQGGSNQPQHF
NA | TRBJ1-2 | TRBV9 | NA | TGTGCCAGCAGCGCAGGGGAGTATGGCTACACCTTC | CASSAGEYGYTF
NA | TRBJ1-1 | TRBV20-1 | NA | TGCAGTGCTAGTCAGGCCCTTGAAGCTTTCTTT | CSASQALEAFF
TRBD1 | TRBJ1-1 | TRBV27 | NA | TGTGCCAGCAGTTGGGACAGGGGCGTGGGCACTGAAGCTTTCTTT | CASSWDRGVGTEAFF
TRBD2 | TRBJ2-5 | TRBV29-1 | NA | TGCAGCGGTGGCATCGGGCGGGGGGGCGAGACCCAGTACTTC | CSGGIGRGGETQYF
NA | TRBJ2-2 | TRBV9 | NA | TGTGCCAGCAGCGTAGCGGGGAGCGCCGGGGAGCTGTTTTTT | CASSVAGSAGELFF
TRBD1 | TRBJ1-2 | TRBV5-8 | NA | TGTGCCAGCAGCTCCCAACCTGGACAGGGGGCCTATGGCTACACCTTC | CASSSQPGQGAYGYTF
TRBD2 | TRBJ2-2 | TRBV9 | once | TGTGCCAGCAGCGCTCATAGCGGGGGGGCGGTAACCGGGGAGCTGTTTTTT | CASSAHSGGAVTGELFF
TRBD2 | TRBJ2-7 | TRBV13 | NA | TGTGCCAGCAGGGGGGGACTAGCGGGGTCCTACGAGCAGTACTTC | CASRGGLAGSYEQYF
TRBD2 | TRBJ2-7 | TRBV27 | NA | TGTGCCAGCAGTTTCGGGGGGTACTCCTACGAGCAGTACTTC | CASSFGGYSYEQYF
NA | TRBJ2-1 | TRBV9 | NA | TGTGCCAGCAGCGAGTCTAGAGGTTACAATGAGCAGTTCTTC | CASSESRGYNEQFF
NA | TRBJ1-2 | TRBV6-5 | NA | TGTGCCAGCAGGTTATATTTGGGGGGCAACTATGGCTACACCTTC | CASRLYLGGNYGYTF
TRBD2 | TRBJ2-3 | TRBV5-1 | NA | TGCGCCAGCAGCTTGGCTAGCGGGGGGCTCACAGATACGCAGTATTTT | CASSLASGGLTDTQYF
NA | TRBJ1-1 | TRBV2 | NA | TGTGCCAGCAGTGAAGCGCTTCGGGGTCGTAACACTGAAGCTTTCTTT | CASSEALRGRNTEAFF
NA | TRBJ1-2 | TRBV21-1 | NA | TGTGCCAGCAGCAAAATGCGTAAAGGCTATGGCTACACCTTC | CASSKMRKGYGYTF
NA | TRBJ2-3 | TRBV4-1 | NA | TGCGCCAGCAGCCAAGAGTTGATCGGCGGGGGCACAGATACGCAGTATTTT | CASSQELIGGGTDTQYF
NA | TRBJ1-3 | TRBV24-1 | NA | TGTGCCACCAGGGTGGGGGGATTAAGGGCCATGAACACCATATATTTT | CATRVGGLRAMNTIYF
TRBD1 | TRBJ1-1 | TRBV2 | NA | TGTGCCAGCAGTGAAGCGCATCGTGGGACAGGGTACACTGAAGCTTTCTTT | CASSEAHRGTGYTEAFF
NA | TRBJ1-6 | TRBV5-8 | NA | TGTGCCAGCAGCTTGGGTCAGGCGAGTTCACCCCTCCACTTT | CASSLGQASSPLHF
TRBD1 | TRBJ1-2 | TRBV6-5 | NA | TGTGCCAGCAGGACAGGGCCTAACTATGGCTACACCTTC | CASRTGPNYGYTF
TRBD1 | TRBJ2-7 | TRBV5-5 | NA | TGTGCCAGCAGAACCCCGGGACAGCCTTACGAGCAGTACTTC | CASRTPGQPYEQYF